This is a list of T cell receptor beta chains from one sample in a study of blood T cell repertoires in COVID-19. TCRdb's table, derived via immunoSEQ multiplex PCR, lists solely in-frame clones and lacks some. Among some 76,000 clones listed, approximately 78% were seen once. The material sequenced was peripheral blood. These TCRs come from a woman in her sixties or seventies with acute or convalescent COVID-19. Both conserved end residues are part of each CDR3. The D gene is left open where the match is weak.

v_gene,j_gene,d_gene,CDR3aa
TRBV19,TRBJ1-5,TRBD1,CASSNTGTGNWEDQPQHF
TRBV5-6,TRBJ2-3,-,CASSPLRAGSWDTQYF
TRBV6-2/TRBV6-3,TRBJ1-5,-,CASSYASRSNQPQHF
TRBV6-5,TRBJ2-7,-,CASSYSTATYEQYF
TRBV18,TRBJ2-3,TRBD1,CASSPYGTGLTDTQYF
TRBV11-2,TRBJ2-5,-,CASSRGGGQETQYF
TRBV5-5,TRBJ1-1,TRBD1,CASTPTNPGQGNTEAFF
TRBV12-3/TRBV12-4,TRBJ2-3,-,CASRQTGLDTQYF
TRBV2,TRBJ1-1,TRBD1,CASSDSTGQGFEAFF
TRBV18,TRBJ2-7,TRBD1,CASSQGQGVSYEQYF
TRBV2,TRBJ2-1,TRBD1,CASSPDRGVWFF
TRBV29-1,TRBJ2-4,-,CSVEEQGIQYF
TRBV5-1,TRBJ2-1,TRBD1,CASSRDRGHNEQFF
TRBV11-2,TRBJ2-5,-,CASSSSSETQYF
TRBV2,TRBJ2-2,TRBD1,CASSGQGRSTGELFF
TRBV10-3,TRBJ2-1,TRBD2,CAISGRGGTYNEQFF
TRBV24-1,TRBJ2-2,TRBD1,CATSPVGTGRTGELFF
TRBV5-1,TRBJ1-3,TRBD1,CASSLDAQGAYGNTIYF
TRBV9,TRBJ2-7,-,CASSATGTYEQYF
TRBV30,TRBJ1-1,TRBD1,CAWRGTGGEGTEAFF
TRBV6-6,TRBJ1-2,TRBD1,CASSPTHGTGGIYGYTF
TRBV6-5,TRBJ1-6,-,CASSYTGTPYNSPLHF
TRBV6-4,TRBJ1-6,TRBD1,CASSDRQGPNSPLHF
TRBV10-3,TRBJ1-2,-,CAISEVRPTNYGYTF
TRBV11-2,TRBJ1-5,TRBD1,CASSPRTGRDQPQHF
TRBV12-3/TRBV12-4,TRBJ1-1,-,CASSRTRSTEAFF
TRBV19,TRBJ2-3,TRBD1,CASRYGDRDTDTQYF
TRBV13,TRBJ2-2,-,CASSFRNGELFF
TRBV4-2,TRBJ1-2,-,CASSQDHRESPYGYTF
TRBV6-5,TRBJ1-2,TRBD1,CASSRQGLAYGYTF
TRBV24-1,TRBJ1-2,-,CATSDDTGSVYGYTF
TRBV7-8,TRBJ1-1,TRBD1,CASSLPWTGAKDTEAFF
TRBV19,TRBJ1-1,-,CASGPRESPEAFF
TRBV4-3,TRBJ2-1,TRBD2,CASSQGSGGQYNEQFF
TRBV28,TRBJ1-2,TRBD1,CASSLSDRVYGYTF
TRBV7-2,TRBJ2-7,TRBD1,CASSKDGTGGWYEQYF
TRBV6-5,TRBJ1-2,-,CASKLQGWGGYTF
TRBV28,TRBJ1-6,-,CASNPGGMRGSPLHF
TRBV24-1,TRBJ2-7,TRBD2,CATSDSRRTSYEQYF
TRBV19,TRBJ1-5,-,CASSRDISNQPQHF
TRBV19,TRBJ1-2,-,CASHERGEGYTF
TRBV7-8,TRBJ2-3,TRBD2,CASSPKRGLYTDTQYF
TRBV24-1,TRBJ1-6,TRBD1,CATREPTDRAKSPLHF
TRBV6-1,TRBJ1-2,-,CASSDSTGYGYTF